This T cell receptor beta chain was retrieved from a study of post-analysis software for immune sequencing data. Study results and limitations: The study found TRBV5-6, TRBV5-1 and TRBV20-1 among about five TRBV segments more frequent in patients than controls.

Libraries were made from TCR beta cDNA, and they carried unique molecular identifiers. TCRdb re-derived calls from the PCR reads in MiXCR, one entry per CDR3 protein. The table lists roughly 650,000 distinct CDR3 sequences, 55% to 60% of them singletons. Germline-derived CDR1 and CDR2 are SGDLS and YYNGEE. The CDR3 is 16 residues long. V was cut by 0 bases and J by 0 bases, with 7 bases left in between. Worth noting for this clonotype: Its target is not known.

The V gene is TRBV9, the J gene TRBJ2-6, with D perhaps TRBD1 or TRBD2 (5 bases each). Sequencing was done on a sample of blood. The source is a girl aged 2 to 9 with multiple sclerosis. CDR3 protein: CASSVGGFSGANVLTF. The DNA for the CDR3 is TGTGCCAGCAGCGTAGGGGGGTTCTCTGGGGCCAACGTCCTGACTTTC.